One and the same sample provided the 15 T cell receptor beta chains below, sequenced in a study of blood T cell repertoires in COVID-19. Produced via immunoSEQ multiplex PCR; TCRdb's table is partial and in-frame only. The sample lists about 140,000 clones; roughly 80% were seen once. What was sequenced was peripheral blood. Receptors were obtained from a woman in her forties or fifties with active or convalescent COVID-19.

In DNA, the CDR3 is TGTGCCAGCAGTTCATTGGACAGGAACACTGAAGCTTTCTTT. Amino acid sequence: CASSSLDRNTEAFF. This rearrangement joins TRBV28 to TRBJ1-1; D is perhaps TRBD1 (6 bases). V gave up 4 bases and J gave up 1 base, with 10 bases separating them. CDR3 length: 14 amino acids. CDR1 and CDR2 (germline): MDHEN, SYDVKM.

The CDR3 bases are TGCGCCAGCAGCCTGACTAGGGGGGGCCGAGAGACCCAGTACTTC. This sequence encodes CASSLTRGGRETQYF. The rearrangement uses TRBV4-3 and TRBJ2-5; possible D gene TRBD2, 7 bases. The germline V and J ends were trimmed by 4 bases and 4 bases, with 16 bases remaining between them. The germline CDR1 and CDR2 sequences are LGHNA and YSLEER. This CDR3 has 15 residues.

The rearrangement uses TRBV7-2 and TRBJ2-2, with TRBD2 as a possible D gene (6 bases). V dropped 6 bases and J dropped 4 bases, with 21 bases sitting between them. This CDR3 is built from 17 residues. CDR1 SGHTA and CDR2 FQGNSA come from the germline V gene. CDR3 sequence reads: CASSSPGRGVGTGELFF. The CDR3 nucleotides are TGTGCCAGCAGTTCCCCCGGGCGGGGTGTGGGCACCGGGGAGCTGTTTTTT.

There are a few counts of this clone. The J gene is TRBJ1-4, the V gene TRBV10-3; D possibly corresponds to TRBD1 (6 bases). The V end lost 2 bases, the J end lost 6 bases, and 10 bases lay between the germline ends. CDR3 length: 14 residues. Looked up from germline, CDR1 is ENHRY and CDR2 is SYGVKD. CDR3 DNA sequence: TGTGCCATCAGTGAGGGGGGCTTGGATGAAAAACTGTTTTTT. It codes for CAISEGGLDEKLFF.

This chain joins TRBV14 and TRBJ1-6; D unresolved. The CDR3 is made up of 14 amino acids. Germline CDR1 SGHDN, CDR2 FVKESK. Trimming took off 1 base at V and 5 bases at J, with 6 bases between the two ends. The CDR3 spells CASSQVTDNSPLHF. CDR3 coding DNA: TGTGCCAGCAGCCAAGTGACTGATAATTCACCCCTCCACTTT.

The rearrangement joins TRBV28 to TRBJ2-6; 12 nucleotides agree with TRBD2. Germline loops: CDR1 MDHEN, CDR2 SYDVKM. The CDR3 covers 20 residues. J gave up 2 bases and V 2 bases, and 10 bases lay outside the gene matches. The chain's CDR3 is CASSLSRLAGVMAGANVLTF. The CDR3 DNA reads as TGTGCCAGCAGTTTAAGCCGACTAGCGGGGGTCATGGCTGGGGCCAACGTCCTGACTTTC.

This clone was recorded a few times. The genes are TRBV2 and TRBJ2-5, with D possibly matching TRBD2 (5 bases). The germline V gene has CDR1 SNHLY and CDR2 FYNNEI. The V end was cut by 7 bases, the J end by 4 bases, with 16 bases between. The CDR3 totals 14 residues. CDR3 in amino acids: CASNRGLWVETQYF. Here the CDR3 DNA reads TGTGCCAGCAATCGAGGGCTGTGGGTAGAGACCCAGTACTTC.

This rearrangement joins TRBV3-1 (or the pseudogene TRBV3-2) to TRBJ1-1, with D perhaps TRBD1 (5 bases). The CDR3 consists of 15 residues. The germline V and J ends were trimmed by 4 bases and 0 bases, with 12 bases remaining between them. Germline loops: CDR1 LGHDT, CDR2 YNNKEL (reference sequence). CDR3 nucleotide sequence: TGTGCCAGCAGCCCCAGACAGTTATTGAACACTGAAGCTTTCTTT. Its protein product is CASSPRQLLNTEAFF.

CDR3 region: CASTPWGRALNEQFF. In nucleotides, the CDR3 is TGTGCCAGCACCCCATGGGGGCGGGCCCTCAATGAGCAGTTCTTC. The rearrangement links TRBV9 to TRBJ2-1, with TRBD1 as a possible D gene (6 bases). Germline CDR1 and CDR2: SGDLS and YYNGEE. Trimming left V 6 bases short and J 6 bases short, with 19 bases between. CDR3 length equals 15 residues.

Details on this clone: The junction shows a germline mismatch at one end, possibly a read error. The chain employs TRBV7-2 and TRBJ1-2, with TRBD1 as a possible D gene (5 bases). In germline, CDR1 is SGHTA, CDR2 FQGNSA. The CDR3 is made up of 16 amino acids. The CDR3 region is CASSLKGAGGNYGYTF. The CDR3 DNA is TGTGCCAGCAGCTTAAAAGGGGCGGGGGGAAACTACGGCTACACCTTC.

V usage is TRBV7-9 and J usage is TRBJ2-3; D call uncertain. The CDR3 is made up of 17 amino acids. Germline V gene lookup returns CDR1 SEHNR and CDR2 FQNEAQ (reference sequence). The V and J ends lost 6 bases and 4 bases respectively, with 23 bases between them. The CDR3 region has the DNA TGTGCCAGCAGTCTAACCGGCGGCCCCGAGTGGTCAGATACGCAGTATTTT. It translates to CASSLTGGPEWSDTQYF.

This clone was seen only once. V gene TRBV28 combines with J gene TRBJ1-5; the match to TRBD1 covers 8 bases. Germline V gene lookup returns CDR1 MDHEN and CDR2 SYDVKM. The ends lost 7 bases at V and 5 bases at J; junction bases unmatched: 7. There are 14 residues in the CDR3. The CDR3 region is CASTIPTGDQPQHF. The CDR3 DNA sequence: TGTGCCAGCACCATCCCGACAGGGGATCAGCCCCAGCATTTT.

This clone was picked up a small number of times. This chain uses TRBV4-1 with TRBJ1-2; D not resolved. Germline V gene lookup returns CDR1 MGHRA and CDR2 YSYEKL. Deletions cut 0 bases from V and 8 bases from J, with 16 bases between. The CDR3 is made up of 15 amino acids. The CDR3 region has the DNA TGCGCCAGCAGCCAAGAGTCGGCGGACCCGGGGGGCTACACCTTC. Encoded protein: CASSQESADPGGYTF.

This chain's CDR3 is CAWSALDREGYTF. The CDR3 coding sequence is TGTGCCTGGAGTGCACTCGACAGGGAAGGCTACACCTTC. The rearrangement joins TRBV30 to TRBJ1-2; 7 bases agree with TRBD1. The CDR3 totals 13 residues. The germline V gene has CDR1 GTSNPN and CDR2 SVGIG (reference sequence). J lost 8 bases, V lost 1 base, and 7 bases had no gene match.

This clone has just one count. The V gene is TRBV11-3, the J gene TRBJ2-2; weak D call: TRBD1 (6 bases). This CDR3 is built from 14 residues. Germline CDR1 SGHNT, CDR2 YENEEA. V gave up 5 bases and J gave up 1 base, with 8 bases separating them. The CDR3 protein is CASSLQGNTGELFF. The CDR3 region has the DNA TGTGCCAGCAGCCTACAGGGGAACACCGGGGAGCTGTTTTTT.